The next 26 T cell receptor beta chains were all read from a single sample in a study of shared clonotypes between healthy human individuals. Data came from immunoSEQ multiplex PCR; TCRdb stores just in-frame clones and leaves some out. The table shows 1.4 million or so clones, with 97% to 99% occurring only once. What was sequenced was naive CD4+ T cells sorted from blood. The subset is: CD45RA+ positively selected. The receptors derive from a man in his thirties or forties in good health.

The chain combines TRBV28 with TRBJ2-7; perhaps TRBD2 as D (5 bases). CDR3 size: 11 residues. Trimming removed 3 bases from V and 9 bases from J, with 9 bases in between. CDR1 is MDHEN, CDR2 SYDVKM, per germline. The CDR3 DNA follows: TGTGCCAGCAGTTTGTCGGCGGGGCAGTACTTC. Translation gives CASSLSAGQYF.

The genes are TRBV25-1 and TRBJ1-1; TRBD1 matches at 8 bases. J gave up 7 bases and V 6 bases, and 13 bases lay outside the gene matches. From germline, CDR1 is MGHDK and CDR2 SYGVNS. The CDR3 totals 15 residues. The DNA for the CDR3 is TGTGCCAGCAGCGGACTTACAGGGGGGAATGATGAAGCTTTCTTT. Translation gives CASSGLTGGNDEAFF.

This chain uses TRBV5-8 with TRBJ1-2; 7 bases agree with TRBD1. V was clipped by 0 bases and J by 4 bases; unmatched bases: 3. Germline V CDR1 and CDR2: SGHTS, YDEGEE. This CDR3 comprises 14 residues. The CDR3 region is CASSLDDRVYGYTF. For the CDR3, the DNA is TGTGCCAGCAGCTTGGACGACAGGGTCTATGGCTACACCTTC. Using reference TRBV5-8 and TRBJ1-2 for the parts outside the CDR3, the full variable domain is EAGVTQSPTHLIKTRGQQATLRCSPISGHTSVYWYQQALGLGLQFLLWYDEGEERNRGNFPPRFSGRQFPNYSSELNVNALELEDSALYLCASSLDDRVYGYTFGSGTRLTVV.

The gene calls are TRBV15 and TRBJ2-1, with 7 bases lining up with TRBD1. The CDR3 runs 17 residues. V dropped 4 bases and J dropped 4; count of bases not matched to a gene: 13. Germline V gene data show CDR1 as LNHNV and CDR2 as YYDKDF (reference sequence). CDR3: CATSMPQGSGRYNEQFF. CDR3 in DNA: TGTGCCACCAGCATGCCACAGGGGAGCGGACGTTACAATGAGCAGTTCTTC.

The chain links TRBV5-5 to TRBJ2-5; D is ambiguous. Per the germline V gene, CDR1 is SGHKS and CDR2 is YYEKEE (reference sequence). Trimming left V 3 bases short and J 5 bases short, with 11 bases between. This CDR3 has 13 amino acids. CDR3 in amino acids: CASSSPPVETQYF. The CDR3 DNA follows: TGTGCCAGCAGCTCCCCCCCGGTGGAGACCCAGTACTTC.

The chain combines TRBV7-6 with TRBJ2-4; 8 bases match TRBD2. Trimming took 1 base from V and 0 from J; bases not matched to a gene: 11. CDR3 length equals 19 residues. The germline V gene encodes CDR1 SGHVS and CDR2 FNYEAQ. The CDR3 DNA reads as TGTGCCAGCAGCTTAGTACCCGGAGTAGCGGGGATAGCCAAAAACATTCAGTACTTC. Protein product: CASSLVPGVAGIAKNIQYF.

The rearrangement joins TRBV28 to TRBJ1-5; D might be TRBD1 (5 bases). The CDR3 runs 14 residues. Deletions cut 3 bases from V and 5 bases from J, with 11 bases between. From germline, CDR1 is MDHEN and CDR2 SYDVKM. CDR3: CASSFGGNHQPQHF. The CDR3 nucleotides are TGTGCCAGCAGTTTTGGGGGGAACCATCAGCCCCAGCATTTT.

On this clone itself: The sample holds other DNA sequences that translate to the same CDR3. This chain joins TRBV28 and TRBJ2-5, with TRBD1 identical over 7 bases. CDR3 length equals 14 residues. CDR1 is MDHEN and CDR2 is SYDVKM in the germline V gene. The V and J ends lost 2 bases and 4 bases, in that order; junction bases with no gene match: 4. The CDR3 loop is CASSLSRGRETQYF. CDR3 DNA sequence: TGTGCCAGCAGTTTAAGCAGGGGGAGAGAGACCCAGTACTTC.

The V call is TRBV30, the J call TRBJ2-3, with TRBD2 identical over 8 bases. Looked up from germline, CDR1 is GTSNPN and CDR2 is SVGIG (reference sequence). The length of the CDR3 is 17 residues. V lost 4 bases and J lost 7; bases outside the gene matches: 19. The CDR3, as DNA: TGTGCCTGGAAGATAAGGGGGGCGGGAGGTATGAGATATACGCAGTATTTT. As protein: CAWKIRGAGGMRYTQYF.

Comment on this clone: Within the sample, other DNA sequences also encode this same CDR3. The chain joins TRBV28 to TRBJ1-5; D unresolved. This CDR3 region has 12 residues. With 2 bases removed from V and 6 bases from J, the gap between germline ends came to 5 bases. Germline values: CDR1 MDHEN, CDR2 SYDVKM. DNA of the CDR3: TGTGCCAGCAGTTTAGTCGGTCAGCCCCAGCATTTT. Its translation is CASSLVGQPQHF. Using reference TRBV28 and TRBJ1-5 for the parts outside the CDR3, the full variable domain is DVKVTQSSRYLVKRTGEKVFLECVQDMDHENMFWYRQDPGLGLRLIYFSYDVKMKEKGDIPEGYSVSREKKERFSLILESASTNQTSMYLCASSLVGQPQHFGDGTRLSIL.

This clone was counted once. V usage is TRBV2 and J usage is TRBJ2-7; TRBD2 matches 11 bases. CDR1 is SNHLY, CDR2 FYNNEI, per germline. The CDR3 loop spans 19 amino acids. Unmatched junction bases numbered 17, after V lost 4 bases and J lost 3 bases. The CDR3 spells CASSGPLASGRTVIYEQYF. CDR3 DNA: TGTGCCAGCAGTGGACCTTTGGCTAGCGGGAGGACCGTTATCTACGAGCAGTACTTC.

V and J are TRBV5-1 and TRBJ2-2; 7 nucleotides match TRBD2. The CDR3 is 15 amino acids. Germline V gene data show CDR1 as SGHRS and CDR2 as YFSETQ. V gave up 5 bases and J gave up 1 base; unmatched junction bases: 5. CDR3 in DNA: TGCGCCAGCAGAGGTTCGGGAGGGAACACCGGGGAGCTGTTTTTT. Protein: CASRGSGGNTGELFF.

This clone was detected once. The gene calls are TRBV18 and TRBJ1-2, with 8 bases identical to TRBD1. From germline, CDR1 is KGHSH and CDR2 LQKENI. Trimming removed 2 bases from V and 0 bases from J; junction bases left unmatched: 8. This CDR3 has 17 amino acids. DNA of the CDR3: TGTGCCAGCTCACCAACAGGGGACAGGATTGCTAACTATGGCTACACCTTC. This sequence encodes CASSPTGDRIANYGYTF.

This sequence joins TRBV6-1 and TRBJ2-3, with 8 bases aligning to TRBD2. The CDR3 runs to 15 residues. Germline CDR1 reads MNHNS; CDR2 reads SASEGT. The V segment lost 5 bases and the J segment 0 bases; nucleotides outside the gene matches: 4. CDR3 coding DNA: TGTGCCAGCAGTTTTCTAGCGGGTAGCACAGATACGCAGTATTTT. Its protein product is CASSFLAGSTDTQYF.

The genes are TRBV19 and TRBJ1-2; 8 bases line up with TRBD1. J was trimmed by 6 bases and V by 5 bases; bases with no gene match: 2. The CDR3 extends over 12 amino acids. Germline V gene sequence: CDR1 LNHDA, CDR2 SQIVND (reference sequence). CDR3 DNA: TGTGCCAGTAGTGGGACAGGCCATGGCTACACCTTC. Protein sequence: CASSGTGHGYTF.

The V and J genes are TRBV28 and TRBJ1-2, with 9 bases aligning to TRBD1. CDR3 length: 13 amino acids. V gave up 6 bases and J gave up 6 bases; unmatched junction bases: 5. Germline assignment: CDR1 MDHEN and CDR2 SYDVKM. The CDR3: CASSGQGRHGYTF. The DNA for the CDR3 is TGTGCCAGCAGCGGACAGGGGAGGCATGGCTACACCTTC.

The V and J genes are TRBV10-3 and TRBJ2-1, with 8 nucleotides matching TRBD2. Germline CDR1 and CDR2: ENHRY and SYGVKD. The CDR3 consists of 14 residues. Trimming removed 8 bases from V and 7 bases from J; junction bases left unmatched: 10. The CDR3 region is CAISAGGRFNEQFF. DNA of the CDR3: TGTGCCATCTCGGCGGGCGGGAGGTTTAATGAGCAGTTCTTC.

The chain employs TRBV5-4 and TRBJ2-6; D perhaps matches TRBD1 (5 bases). This CDR3 comprises 15 residues. Germline V gives CDR1 SGHNT, CDR2 YYREEE (reference sequence). Between the trimmed V and J ends, which lost 6 bases and 2 bases, there was a span of 12 bases. CDR3 sequence: CASTSKGPGANVLTF. The CDR3 DNA reads TGTGCCAGCACCTCCAAGGGGCCTGGGGCCAACGTCCTGACTTTC.

This chain connects TRBV25-1 to TRBJ2-1, with unresolved D. Germline CDR1 and CDR2: MGHDK and SYGVNS. The CDR3 loop spans 15 amino acids. The V gene lost 6 bases and the J gene lost 0 bases, with 12 bases spanning the gap. The chain's CDR3 is CASSQGGPSYNEQFF. The CDR3, as DNA: TGTGCCAGCAGCCAAGGCGGTCCCTCCTACAATGAGCAGTTCTTC.

This clone is a singleton in its sample. The V and J genes are TRBV25-1 and TRBJ2-5, with TRBD2 matching 7 bases. Germline V CDR1 and CDR2: MGHDK, SYGVNS. V was clipped by 1 base and J by 9 bases; unmatched bases: 11. The CDR3 is 15 amino acids. CDR3 DNA sequence: TGTGCCAGCAGTGAATCCAGCGGGGCCGCCGGGGCCCAGTACTTC. Its translation: CASSESSGAAGAQYF.

This clone was observed a single time. This chain joins TRBV9 and TRBJ2-1; D remains unclear. Trimming pared 0 bases from V and 0 bases from J, leaving 10 bases between. Germline CDR1 is SGDLS and CDR2 is YYNGEE. The CDR3 totals 16 residues. CDR3 residues: CASSVALTPSYNEQFF. CDR3 nucleotides: TGTGCCAGCAGCGTAGCTCTAACCCCCTCCTACAATGAGCAGTTCTTC.

The chain combines TRBV29-1 with TRBJ2-3; 7 positions match TRBD2. This CDR3 has 14 residues. The germline CDR1 and CDR2 sequences are SQVTM and ANQGSEA. With V trimmed by 6 bases and J by 3 bases, 9 bases remained unmatched. The CDR3 spells CSVDRDYNTDTQYF. CDR3 DNA sequence: TGCAGCGTGGACCGGGACTACAATACAGATACGCAGTATTTT.

The rearrangement joins TRBV10-3 to TRBJ1-2; D unclear. The CDR3 sequence is 14 residues long. The V gene lost 2 bases and the J gene lost 4 bases, with 11 bases spanning the gap. CDR1 and CDR2 (germline): ENHRY, SYGVKD. The CDR3 is CAISEDTPPYGYTF. CDR3 bases: TGTGCCATCAGTGAGGACACGCCTCCCTATGGCTACACCTTC.

The chain combines TRBV19 with TRBJ2-3; possible D gene TRBD2, 7 bases. The CDR3 loop spans 16 amino acids. Germline CDR1 is LNHDA and CDR2 is SQIVND (reference sequence). V was trimmed by 7 bases and J by 6 bases, leaving 23 bases between them. This CDR3 is CASNAGGAGAVDTQYF. The CDR3 DNA reads TGTGCCAGTAACGCTGGGGGGGCGGGAGCTGTGGATACGCAGTATTTT.

As for this clone: This specimen includes other DNA sequences encoding the same CDR3. This rearrangement joins TRBV18 to TRBJ1-1; tentatively, D is TRBD1 (5 bases). V dropped 6 bases and J dropped 1 base, with 12 bases sitting between them. The CDR3 contains 14 residues. Germline V lookup: CDR1 KGHSH, CDR2 LQKENI. The CDR3 is CASSPRTGNTEAFF. CDR3 nucleotide sequence: TGTGCCAGCTCCCCCCGAACAGGGAACACTGAAGCTTTCTTT.

The CDR3 sequence is CASSLVSGWDRGLRETQYF. The DNA for the CDR3 is TGTGCCAGCAGCTTAGTAAGCGGTTGGGACAGGGGGTTGAGAGAGACCCAGTACTTC. The chain recombines TRBV11-2 with TRBJ2-5, with 11 positions matching TRBD1. The CDR3 spans 19 residues. CDR1 is SGHAT and CDR2 is FQNNGV in the germline V gene. The V gene end was trimmed by 1 base and the J gene end by 4 bases; junction bases not matched to a gene: 14.